This TCR beta chain emerged from a study of T cell responses to AZD1222 COVID-19 vaccine. Broader study findings: Recipients of AZD1222 seropositive at baseline numbered only 6 or 7. When two AZD1222 doses had been given, Spike-specific TCR breadth and depth rose.

Trimming left V 1 base short and J 3 bases short, with 7 bases between. The CDR3 has 14 residues. Germline V gene sequence: CDR1 SGHVS, CDR2 FQNEAQ. With regard to this clone: Its antigen is still unknown.

TCRdb keeps only in-frame clones here, not all; method: immunoSEQ multiplex PCR. Among 95,000 to 150,000 clones listed, roughly 82% were seen once. This clonotype originated in an adult who received the AZD1222 COVID-19 vaccine. The source material was peripheral blood, sampled 28 days after the second AZD1222 dose. The chain recombines TRBV7-8 with TRBJ1-3; D uncertain. In nucleotides, the CDR3 is TGTGCCAGCAGCTTAGAAGTGGGTGGAAACACCATATATTTT. Amino acid sequence: CASSLEVGGNTIYF.